Sequencing of this TCR beta chain was carried out in a study of T cell responses to AZD1222 COVID-19 vaccine. Second doses that came at about 4 or about 12 weeks were put together. Worth noting for this clone: The target antigen is unknown.

Germline assignment: CDR1 KGHSH and CDR2 LQKENI. V gave up 2 bases and J gave up 6 bases, with 10 bases separating them. This CDR3 has 14 residues. Study-wide points: Only a handful of AZD1222 recipients were seropositive at baseline. Unmutated variant regions are reportedly targeted by nearly half of spike-specific TCRs. Among the donors, most were white British and more were female, and clonal diversity was possibly underestimated.

The protocol was immunoSEQ multiplex PCR, while the TCRdb copy is restricted to in-frame clones and leaves out a portion. This table holds under 150,000 clones, over 85% found once. The chain joins TRBV18 to TRBJ1-4; D is ambiguous. The material was peripheral blood, obtained 28 days after the second AZD1222 dose. This receptor was obtained from an adult who received the AZD1222 COVID-19 vaccine. CDR3 protein: CASSPAHLDEKLFF. The DNA of the CDR3 is TGTGCCAGCTCACCAGCCCATCTCGATGAAAAACTGTTTTTT.